One sample yielded the 9 T cell receptor beta chains listed below, sequenced in a study of human T cells and chemical hapten exposure. Total RNA was extracted from unfractionated whole blood. TCRdb independently ran MiXCR on the 5' RACE reads; one entry per CDR3 protein. The sample has about 80,000 distinct CDR3 sequences, less than 20% seen once; the top ten hold 6.8%. The receptors derive from a female donor in good health.

The sample holds many counts of this clonotype. Relative to the germline gene, one junction end is altered; a read error may explain this. V is TRBV4-1 and J is TRBJ2-6; possibly TRBD1 for D (7 bases). CDR3 length: 20 residues. CDR1 and CDR2 (germline): MGHRA, YSYEKL. This chain's CDR3 is CASSQVPPGGDSSRANVLTF. CDR3 coding DNA: TGCGCCAGCAGCCAAGTTCCTCCTGGAGGGGACAGCTCTCGGGCCAACGTCCTGACTTTC.

V gene TRBV5-1 combines with J gene TRBJ2-7; D gene ambiguous. The V gene's germline CDR1 is SGHRS and CDR2 YFSETQ. The V end was cut by 0 bases, the J end by 0 bases, with 7 bases between. The CDR3 loop spans 14 amino acids. Here the CDR3 DNA reads TGCGCCAGCAGCTTGGGGGTAGCCTCCTACGAGCAGTACTTC. Translated: CASSLGVASYEQYF.

This chain uses TRBV10-3 with TRBJ2-7; TRBD1 aligns across 7 bases. The CDR3 totals 14 residues. Per germline, CDR1 ENHRY and CDR2 SYGVKD. After removal of 0 bases from V and 3 bases from J, the junction contained 2 bases not matched to a gene. The DNA for the CDR3 is TGTGCCATCAGTGAGTCGGACAGGAGCTACGAGCAGTACTTC. It encodes CAISESDRSYEQYF.

This clonotype was observed a few times. This chain uses TRBV5-8 with TRBJ2-2; unclear D gene. In germline, CDR1 is SGHTS, CDR2 YDEGEE. V gave up 0 bases and J gave up 4 bases, with 7 bases separating them. This CDR3 is 14 amino acids long. CDR3 bases: TGTGCCAGCAGCTTGGCCAGCATCACCGGGGAGCTGTTTTTT. Translated: CASSLASITGELFF.

The chain couples TRBV7-8 to TRBJ2-4; 8 bases are shared with TRBD2. The V gene's germline CDR1 is SGHVS and CDR2 FQNEAQ. With V trimmed by 5 bases and J by 0 bases, 21 bases remained unmatched. The CDR3 runs to 21 residues. The CDR3 DNA sequence: TGTGCCAGCAGCCCCGACCGGCAAGCGGGGGCTCTCAAACTAGCCAAAAACATTCAGTACTTC. Encoded protein: CASSPDRQAGALKLAKNIQYF. The full variable domain, in which reference TRBV7-8 and TRBJ2-4 provide the parts outside the CDR3, is GAGVSQSPRYKVAKRGQDVALRCDPISGHVSLFWYQQALGQGPEFLTYFQNEAQLDKSGLPSDRFFAERPEGSVSTLKIQRTQQEDSAVYLCASSPDRQAGALKLAKNIQYFGAGTRLSVL.

The sample holds a few counts of this clonotype. This chain joins TRBV11-3 and TRBJ2-1; 7 bases are a match to TRBD2. The germline CDR1 and CDR2 sequences are SGHNT and YENEEA. V lost 0 bases and J lost 1; bases outside the gene matches: 3. This CDR3 region has 16 residues. The CDR3 coding sequence is TGTGCCAGCAGCTTAGATGGGACTATTTCCTACAATGAGCAGTTCTTC. Translated, it gives CASSLDGTISYNEQFF.

The chain combines TRBV27 with TRBJ2-1; 14 positions match TRBD2. After removal of 3 bases from V and 6 bases from J, the junction contained 7 bases not matched to a gene. Germline CDR1 is MNHEY and CDR2 is SMNVEV (reference sequence). The length of the CDR3 is 17 residues. CDR3 DNA: TGTGCCAGCAGTTTCCCCCCCGGACTAGCGGGAGGCAATGAGCAGTTCTTC. As protein: CASSFPPGLAGGNEQFF.

This clonotype came up a few times. This chain links TRBV20-1 with TRBJ1-2, with a weak D call TRBD1 (5 bases). The CDR3 sequence is 14 residues long. The germline gives CDR1 DFQATT, CDR2 SNEGSKA (reference sequence). V lost 6 bases and J 3 bases, leaving 17 bases between the germline ends. The CDR3 region has the DNA TGCAGTGCGTATCAGGTGGGGGATGACTATGGCTACACCTTC. Translation gives CSAYQVGDDYGYTF.

This clonotype was seen more than once but under ten times. V usage is TRBV6-5 and J usage is TRBJ1-6, with D possibly matching TRBD1 (5 bases). CDR1 MNHEY and CDR2 SVGAGI come from the germline V gene. The CDR3 sequence is 14 residues long. V was trimmed by 2 bases and J by 10 bases, leaving 12 bases between them. The CDR3 DNA reads TGTGCCAGCAGTTACCCCGGGGGGAGATCACCCCTCCACTTT. This translates into CASSYPGGRSPLHF.